These 27 T cell receptor beta chains came from one sample sequenced in a study of identical twins. MiXCR was run by TCRdb on the 5' RACE reads, yielding one entry per CDR3 protein. The sample yields under 250,000 distinct CDR3 sequences, around 6.8% seen once. These data were also reused for a study on yellow fever vaccine responses in identical twins.

Sequenced sample: memory (CD45RO+) T cells sorted from blood. Receptors were obtained from a woman aged 18-35 years in good health.

DNA of the CDR3: TGTGCCAGCAGACGTGAGGGCAGGGGGAATCAGCCCCAGCATTTT. Translated, it gives CASRREGRGNQPQHF. This chain connects TRBV5-6 to TRBJ1-5, with 7 bases lining up with TRBD1. V was pared by 5 bases and J by 4 bases, with 9 bases of the junction left unmatched. CDR3 length: 15 residues. Germline V CDR1 and CDR2: SGHDT, YYEEEE.

This clonotype showed up many times. The chain is built from TRBV5-5 and TRBJ2-2, with 7 positions matching TRBD1. V trimming: 3 bases; J trimming: 1 base; junction bases outside the gene matches: 0. Germline CDR1 SGHKS, CDR2 YYEKEE (reference sequence). This CDR3 has 14 residues. The CDR3: CASSWTGNTGELFF. The CDR3 DNA is TGTGCCAGCAGCTGGACAGGGAACACCGGGGAGCTGTTTTTT.

The chain carries TRBV20-1 and TRBJ1-5, with no clear D. Germline loops: CDR1 DFQATT, CDR2 SNEGSKA (reference sequence). CDR3 length: 14 amino acids. Trimming removed 8 bases at V and 7 bases at J, with 21 bases between. Written as DNA, the CDR3 is TGCAGTTGGGGAGCGGTTGGAGTTGGACAGCCCCAGCATTTT. Protein sequence: CSWGAVGVGQPQHF.

The chain carries TRBV4-3 and TRBJ2-7; 8 bases map to TRBD1. The V and J ends lost 0 bases and 7 bases, in that order; junction bases with no gene match: 11. CDR3 size: 16 residues. The V gene's germline CDR1 is LGHNA and CDR2 YSLEER. CDR3 loop: CASSQDRGQGAWEQYF. In DNA, the CDR3 is TGCGCCAGCAGCCAAGACCGGGGGCAGGGGGCGTGGGAGCAGTACTTC.

This clonotype was counted at least ten times. The chain links TRBV15 to TRBJ2-6; possibly TRBD2 for D (6 bases). This CDR3 contains 16 residues. Trimming left V 1 base short and J 1 base short, with 8 bases between. Germline CDR1 reads LNHNV; CDR2 reads YYDKDF (reference sequence). The CDR3 bases are TGTGCCACCAGCAGAGTGCGGGGATCTGGGGCCAACGTCCTGACTTTC. Protein product: CATSRVRGSGANVLTF.

This chain uses TRBV7-4 with TRBJ2-5; 10 nucleotides agree with TRBD1. V trimming: 8 bases; J trimming: 2 bases; junction bases outside the gene matches: 5. Germline CDR1 reads SGHVT; CDR2 reads SQSDAQ. The CDR3 has 14 amino acids. The CDR3 loop is CASGGQGEQETQYF. The CDR3 DNA follows: TGTGCCAGCGGAGGACAGGGGGAACAAGAGACCCAGTACTTC.

Notes on this clonotype: A junction boundary mismatches the germline segment, possibly from a read error. This chain connects TRBV7-7 to TRBJ2-1; TRBD2 is a possible D gene (6 bases). Germline CDR1 and CDR2: SSHAT and FNYEAQ (reference sequence). The CDR3 loop spans 17 amino acids. The CDR3 nucleotides are TGTGCTAGCAGCTTAGCGATTACGGGAGACCCCTACAATGAGCAGTTCTTC. Translating it yields CASSLAITGDPYNEQFF.

The genes are TRBV7-2 and TRBJ2-1; TRBD2 is a possible D gene (6 bases). Trimming took 7 bases from V and 4 from J, leaving 11 bases between them. The CDR3 has 13 residues. CDR1 is SGHTA and CDR2 is FQGNSA in the germline V gene. The CDR3 protein is CASMRGRYNEQFF. CDR3 in DNA: TGTGCCAGCATGAGAGGGAGGTACAATGAGCAGTTCTTC.

The sample holds a few counts of this clonotype. The V gene is TRBV27, the J gene TRBJ2-3, with 10 nucleotides matching TRBD1. This CDR3 has 14 amino acids. V gave up 3 bases and J gave up 5 bases; unmatched junction bases: 2. Germline assignment: CDR1 MNHEY and CDR2 SMNVEV (reference sequence). The chain's CDR3 is CASSLRTGGDTQYF. In DNA form, the CDR3 reads TGTGCCAGCAGTTTGAGGACAGGGGGAGATACGCAGTATTTT.

There are many counts of this clonotype. V gene TRBV9 combines with J gene TRBJ2-4; 7 nucleotides match TRBD2. J gave up 6 bases and V 4 bases, and 10 bases lay outside the gene matches. CDR3 length equals 15 residues. The germline gives CDR1 SGDLS, CDR2 YYNGEE. CDR3 in DNA: TGTGCCAGCAGCTCCGGCGGGGGACGAGCAAACATTCAGTACTTC. Translation gives CASSSGGGRANIQYF.

This clonotype was observed a handful of times. The V call is TRBV7-9, the J call TRBJ2-5; D assignment may be TRBD1 or TRBD2 (5 bases each). The CDR3 runs 11 residues. V was shortened by 0 bases and J by 9 bases, with 5 bases between the two germline ends. The V gene's germline CDR1 is SEHNR and CDR2 FQNEAQ (reference sequence). In DNA form, the CDR3 reads TGTGCCAGCAGCTTAGCGGGGGCCCAGTACTTC. Translating gives CASSLAGAQYF.

The chain uses TRBV30 and TRBJ2-2; D ambiguous. The CDR3 covers 14 residues. Germline CDR1 GTSNPN, CDR2 SVGIG (reference sequence). V shed 5 bases and J shed 0 bases, with 10 bases lying between them. CDR3 sequence reads: CAWFHGTNTGELFF. CDR3 coding DNA: TGTGCCTGGTTCCACGGCACGAACACCGGGGAGCTGTTTTTT.

This clonotype has more than one count but fewer than ten. This chain connects TRBV7-6 to TRBJ2-3, with TRBD2 identical over 9 bases. This CDR3 comprises 17 residues. The germline gives CDR1 SGHVS, CDR2 FNYEAQ. Trimming removed 6 bases from V and 3 bases from J; junction bases left unmatched: 13. This CDR3 reads CASSPASGNSRTDTQYF. CDR3 nucleotides: TGTGCCAGCAGTCCGGCTAGCGGGAATTCTAGAACAGATACGCAGTATTTT.

This clonotype has just a few counts. This CDR3 reads CASSRGQGNYNEQFF. CDR3 in DNA: TGTGCCAGCAGCCGGGGACAGGGGAATTACAATGAGCAGTTCTTC. The J gene is TRBJ2-1, the V gene TRBV5-4; 10 bases fit TRBD1. Germline V gene data show CDR1 as SGHNT and CDR2 as YYREEE (reference sequence). The V segment lost 4 bases and the J segment 4 bases; nucleotides outside the gene matches: 5. The CDR3 sequence is 15 residues long. Using reference TRBV5-4 and TRBJ2-1 for the parts outside the CDR3, the full variable domain is ETGVTQSPTHLIKTRGQQVTLRCSSQSGHNTVSWYQQALGQGPQFIFQYYREEENGRGNFPPRFSGLQFPNYSSELNVNALELDDSALYLCASSRGQGNYNEQFFGPGTRLTVL.

Ten or more counts support this clonotype. The DNA for the CDR3 is TGCAGTGCTGAGCCACGACTAGCGGGAGTCTACGAGCAGTACTTC. It translates to CSAEPRLAGVYEQYF. The V gene is TRBV20-1, the J gene TRBJ2-7; TRBD2 agrees at 12 bases. CDR1 is DFQATT and CDR2 is SNEGSKA in the germline V gene (reference sequence). This CDR3 is built from 15 residues. V was pared by 5 bases and J by 3 bases, with 8 bases of the junction left unmatched.

This clonotype has a count of ten or more. This chain connects TRBV11-1 to TRBJ1-2; TRBD1 might be the D (6 bases). Trimming stripped 2 bases from V and 7 bases from J, with 14 bases between. The CDR3 contains 14 residues. CDR1 SGHAT and CDR2 FQDESV come from the germline V gene (reference sequence). This CDR3 reads CASSLSTGMGGYTF. CDR3 DNA: TGTGCCAGCAGCTTATCAACAGGGATGGGTGGCTACACCTTC.

The rearrangement joins TRBV20-1 to TRBJ2-5; 8 bases match TRBD2. Germline CDR1 DFQATT, CDR2 SNEGSKA (reference sequence). The CDR3 contains 15 residues. Trimming cost V 3 bases and J 1 base; bases outside gene matches: 7. This CDR3 is CSARGGRTTQETQYF. For the CDR3, the DNA is TGCAGTGCTAGGGGCGGGAGGACCACCCAAGAGACCCAGTACTTC.

This clonotype was found many times. The rearrangement links TRBV5-1 to TRBJ2-3; D is perhaps TRBD1 (5 bases). Trimming took off 4 bases at V and 4 bases at J, with 13 bases between the two ends. This CDR3 is 14 amino acids long. Looked up from germline, CDR1 is SGHRS and CDR2 is YFSETQ. The CDR3 is CASSRSIGADTQYF. Written as DNA, the CDR3 is TGCGCCAGCAGCCGATCAATAGGGGCAGATACGCAGTATTTT.

This clonotype turned up a few times. V is TRBV7-3 and J is TRBJ1-2; 8 nucleotides match TRBD1. Germline-derived CDR1 and CDR2 are SGHTA and FQGTGA. The CDR3 is 14 amino acids. V lost 5 bases and J lost 6; bases outside the gene matches: 8. CDR3 sequence: CASSTSGQGHGYTF. CDR3 in DNA: TGTGCCAGCAGCACGTCAGGACAGGGACATGGCTACACCTTC.

This clonotype has a handful of counts. The chain carries TRBV5-6 and TRBJ2-5; a possible D gene is TRBD2 (6 bases). Trimming took 4 bases from V and 0 from J, leaving 19 bases between them. The CDR3 has 17 amino acids. Germline CDR1 and CDR2: SGHDT and YYEEEE. CDR3 bases: TGTGCCAGCAGCCCATTCCTAGCGCTGGGGTACCAAGAGACCCAGTACTTC. It codes for CASSPFLALGYQETQYF.

This clonotype has at least ten counts. The chain joins TRBV20-1 to TRBJ1-2, with D unclear. V lost 6 bases and J lost 7, with 21 bases in between. CDR3 length equals 14 residues. CDR1 is DFQATT, CDR2 SNEGSKA, per germline (reference sequence). The CDR3: CSARRRSSPGGYTF. In DNA form, the CDR3 reads TGCAGTGCCCGCAGACGCAGTAGTCCGGGTGGCTACACCTTC.

There are many counts of this clonotype. V and J are TRBV5-1 and TRBJ1-1, with 7 positions matching TRBD1. After removal of 4 bases from V and 1 base from J, the junction contained 4 bases not matched to a gene. The CDR3 spans 14 residues. Germline CDR1 reads SGHRS; CDR2 reads YFSETQ. The CDR3 region is CASSVTGKNTEAFF. Written as DNA, the CDR3 is TGCGCCAGCAGCGTGACAGGGAAGAACACTGAAGCTTTCTTT. Full variable domain (missing parts from reference TRBV5-1 and TRBJ1-1): KAGVTQTPRYLIKTRGQQVTLSCSPISGHRSVSWYQQTPGQGLQFLFEYFSETQRNKGNFPGRFSGRQFSNSRSEMNVSTLELGDSALYLCASSVTGKNTEAFFGQGTRLTVV.

The CDR3 DNA sequence: TGTGCCAGCAGTGAATTGGGACAGGGATACAATGAGCAGTTCTTC. Encoded protein: CASSELGQGYNEQFF. The rearrangement links TRBV2 to TRBJ2-1; 9 nucleotides agree with TRBD1. The CDR3 has 15 residues. From germline, CDR1 is SNHLY and CDR2 FYNNEI. Losses at the gene ends were 2 bases for V and 4 bases for J; bases not matched to a gene: 3.

This clonotype was detected ten times or more. This rearrangement joins TRBV27 to TRBJ1-1; perhaps TRBD1 as D (6 bases). Trimming took off 5 bases at V and 1 base at J, with 17 bases between the two ends. This CDR3 comprises 16 residues. The V gene's germline CDR1 is MNHEY and CDR2 SMNVEV (reference sequence). CDR3 sequence reads: CASSPLDRGANTEAFF. CDR3 nucleotides: TGTGCCAGCAGTCCGCTGGATCGGGGGGCGAACACTGAAGCTTTCTTT.

The table lists this clonotype with many counts. The V call is TRBV21-1, the J call TRBJ2-1; the D call in the table, TRBD1, was not verified against the DNA. TRBV21-1 is flagged as a pseudogene. The CDR3 is 15 amino acids. CDR3 nucleotide sequence: TGTGCCAGCAGCACTCCGACCATCTTGGGCGATGAGCAGTTCTTC. This translates into CASSTPTILGDEQFF.

This clonotype was observed many times. The chain uses TRBV10-3 and TRBJ2-2, with 8 bases identical to TRBD2. There are 15 residues in the CDR3. In germline, CDR1 is ENHRY, CDR2 SYGVKD. V lost 0 bases and J lost 4; bases outside the gene matches: 1. The CDR3 reads CAISESAGGTGELFF. As DNA, the CDR3 is TGTGCCATCAGTGAGTCGGCGGGGGGCACCGGGGAGCTGTTTTTT.

This clonotype was found many times. The gene calls are TRBV5-1 and TRBJ2-3; no definite D call. The CDR3 runs to 16 residues. Trimming took 0 bases from V and 5 from J, leaving 16 bases between them. Germline V CDR1 and CDR2: SGHRS, YFSETQ. The CDR3 bases are TGCGCCAGCAGCTTGGTTTCGGAACTATCGGGAGATACGCAGTATTTT. Translating gives CASSLVSELSGDTQYF.